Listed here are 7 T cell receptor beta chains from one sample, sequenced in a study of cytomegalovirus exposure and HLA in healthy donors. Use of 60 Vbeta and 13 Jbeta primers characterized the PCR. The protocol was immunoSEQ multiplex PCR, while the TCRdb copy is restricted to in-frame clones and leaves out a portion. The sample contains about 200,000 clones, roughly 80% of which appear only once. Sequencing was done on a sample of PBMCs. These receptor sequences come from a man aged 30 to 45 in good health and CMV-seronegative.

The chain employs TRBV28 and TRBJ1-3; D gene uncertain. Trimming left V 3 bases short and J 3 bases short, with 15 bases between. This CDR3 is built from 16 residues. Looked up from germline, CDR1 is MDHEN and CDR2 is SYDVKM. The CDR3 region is CASSLEVPLFGNTIYF. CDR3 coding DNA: TGTGCCAGCAGTTTGGAGGTACCCCTGTTTGGAAACACCATATATTTT.

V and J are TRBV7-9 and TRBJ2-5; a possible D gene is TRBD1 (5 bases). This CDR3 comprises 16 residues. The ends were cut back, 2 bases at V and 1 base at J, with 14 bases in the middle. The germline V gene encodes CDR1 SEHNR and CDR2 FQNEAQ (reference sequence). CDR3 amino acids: CASSLSAGSFQETQYF. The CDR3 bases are TGTGCCAGCAGCTTATCGGCAGGGTCCTTCCAAGAGACCCAGTACTTC. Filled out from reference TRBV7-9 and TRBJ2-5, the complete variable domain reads DTGVSQNPRHKITKRGQNVTFRCDPISEHNRLYWYRQTLGQGPEFLTYFQNEAQLEKSRLLSDRFSAERPKGSFSTLEIQRTEQGDSAMYLCASSLSAGSFQETQYFGPGTRLLVL.

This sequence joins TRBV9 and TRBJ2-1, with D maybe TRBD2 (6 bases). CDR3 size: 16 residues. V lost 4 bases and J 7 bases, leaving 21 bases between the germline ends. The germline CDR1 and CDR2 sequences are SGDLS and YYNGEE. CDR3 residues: CASSQSDTTAGNEQFF. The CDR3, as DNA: TGTGCCAGCAGCCAGTCGGACACGACCGCGGGAAATGAGCAGTTCTTC.

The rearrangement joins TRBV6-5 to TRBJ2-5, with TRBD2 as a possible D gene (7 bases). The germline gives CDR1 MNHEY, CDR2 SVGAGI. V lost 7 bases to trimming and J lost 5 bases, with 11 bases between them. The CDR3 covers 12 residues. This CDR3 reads CASKRGGETQYF. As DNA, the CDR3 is TGTGCCAGCAAGAGGGGGGGTGAGACCCAGTACTTC.

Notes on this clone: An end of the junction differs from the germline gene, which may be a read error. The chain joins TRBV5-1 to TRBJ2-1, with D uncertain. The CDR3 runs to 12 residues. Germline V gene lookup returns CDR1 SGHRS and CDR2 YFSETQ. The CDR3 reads CASSSPNKEQFF. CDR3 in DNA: TGCGCCAGCAGCTCTCCGAACAAAGAGCAGTTCTTC.

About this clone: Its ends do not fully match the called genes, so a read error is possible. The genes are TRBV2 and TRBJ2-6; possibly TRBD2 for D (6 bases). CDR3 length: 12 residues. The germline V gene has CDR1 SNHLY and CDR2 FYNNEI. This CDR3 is CATSGGASVLTF. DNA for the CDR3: TGTGCCACTTCCGGAGGGGCCAGCGTCCTGACTTTC.

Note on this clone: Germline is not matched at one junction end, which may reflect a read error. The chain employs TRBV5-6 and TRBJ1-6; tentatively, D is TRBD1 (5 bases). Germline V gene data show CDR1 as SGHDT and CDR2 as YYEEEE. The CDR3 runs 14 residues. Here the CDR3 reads CASSLGAGYSPFHF. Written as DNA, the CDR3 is TGTGCCAGCAGCCTTGGGGCAGGCTATTCACCCTTCCACTTT.